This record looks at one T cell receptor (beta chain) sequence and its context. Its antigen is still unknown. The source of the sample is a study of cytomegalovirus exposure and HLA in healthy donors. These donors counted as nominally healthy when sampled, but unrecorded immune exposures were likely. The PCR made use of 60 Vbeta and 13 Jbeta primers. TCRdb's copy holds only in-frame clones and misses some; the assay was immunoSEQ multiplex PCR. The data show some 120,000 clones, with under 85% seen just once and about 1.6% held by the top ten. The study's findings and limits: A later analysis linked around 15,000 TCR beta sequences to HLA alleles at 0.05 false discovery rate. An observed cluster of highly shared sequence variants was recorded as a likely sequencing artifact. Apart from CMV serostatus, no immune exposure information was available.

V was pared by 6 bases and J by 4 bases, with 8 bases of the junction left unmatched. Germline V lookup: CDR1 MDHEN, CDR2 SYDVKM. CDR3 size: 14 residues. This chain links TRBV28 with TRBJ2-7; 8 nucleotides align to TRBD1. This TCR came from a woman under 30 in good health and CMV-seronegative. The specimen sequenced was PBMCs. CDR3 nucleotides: TGTGCCAGCAGCTTGAGGACAGGGTGGTACGAGCAGTACTTC. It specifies CASSLRTGWYEQYF.